Below, 3 T cell receptor beta chains from the same sample are listed, as sequenced in a study of cytomegalovirus exposure and HLA in healthy donors. Vbeta (60) and Jbeta (13) primers were used in the PCR. The repertoire was sequenced with immunoSEQ multiplex PCR; TCRdb's copy has only in-frame clones and lacks some. The sample consists of about 92,000 clones, roughly 80% of them appearing once. Source material: PBMCs. These receptors were collected from a girl aged 2-10 years in good health and CMV-seropositive.

This clone was counted between two and nine times. The rearrangement links TRBV5-6 to TRBJ1-2, with a tentative D call TRBD1 (5 bases). The CDR3 covers 13 residues. The germline V gene has CDR1 SGHDT and CDR2 YYEEEE. Trimming took 4 bases from V and 2 from J, leaving 9 bases between them. The CDR3 spells CASSPGGNYGYTF. The DNA of the CDR3 is TGTGCCAGCAGCCCCGGGGGGAACTATGGCTACACCTTC.

The chain links TRBV28 to TRBJ2-7, with a possible D match to TRBD1 (8 bases). Germline V lookup: CDR1 MDHEN, CDR2 SYDVKM. This CDR3 is built from 15 residues. Trimming took 6 bases from V and 7 from J, leaving 22 bases between them. CDR3 residues: CASSGGGQGAGEQYF. The CDR3 DNA reads as TGTGCCAGCAGCGGGGGAGGGCAGGGGGCTGGAGAGCAGTACTTC.

This clone was observed a handful of times. The chain links TRBV10-3 to TRBJ1-5, with 9 nucleotides matching TRBD1. This CDR3 has 16 residues. Germline loops: CDR1 ENHRY, CDR2 SYGVKD. Germline trimming cut 3 bases from V and 9 bases from J; bases unmatched to any gene: 12. CDR3 in amino acids: CAISDPGTGIFGPQHF. CDR3 nucleotides: TGTGCCATCAGTGACCCCGGGACAGGGATTTTCGGGCCCCAGCATTTT.